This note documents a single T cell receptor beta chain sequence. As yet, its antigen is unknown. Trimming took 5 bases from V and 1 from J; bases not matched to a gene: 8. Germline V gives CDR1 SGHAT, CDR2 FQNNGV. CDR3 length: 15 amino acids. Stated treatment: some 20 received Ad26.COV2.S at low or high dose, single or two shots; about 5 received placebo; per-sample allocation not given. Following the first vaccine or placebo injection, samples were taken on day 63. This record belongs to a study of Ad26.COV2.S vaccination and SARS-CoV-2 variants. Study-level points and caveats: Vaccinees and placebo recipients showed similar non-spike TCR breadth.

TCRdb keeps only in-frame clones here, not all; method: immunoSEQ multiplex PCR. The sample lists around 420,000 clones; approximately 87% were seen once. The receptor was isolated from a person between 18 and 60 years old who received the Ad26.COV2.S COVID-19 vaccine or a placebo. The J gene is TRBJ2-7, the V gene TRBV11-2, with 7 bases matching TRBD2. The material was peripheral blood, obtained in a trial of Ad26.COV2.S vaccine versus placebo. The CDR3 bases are TGTGCCAGCAGCCAGGAGCCTAGCGGTTCCTACGAGCAGTACTTC. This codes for CASSQEPSGSYEQYF.